The subject of this entry is one TCR beta chain. What it binds is not known. This specimen belongs to a study of blood T cells in healthy people across ages. It was with a sample-barcoded 5' primer and a J-beta primer mix that a second PCR of roughly 6 to 12 cycles was run. TCRdb re-analysed the 5' RACE reads in MiXCR, keeping a single row per CDR3 protein. The data contain nearly 800,000 distinct CDR3 sequences, about 56% of them seen just once; the ten biggest clones take up 25% to 30%. The trim removed 1 base at V and 2 bases at J, leaving 5 bases unmatched. Germline CDR1 and CDR2: LGHDT and YNNKEL (reference sequence). The CDR3 totals 16 residues. General study findings and limits: Older age coincided with a roughly linear decline in TCR beta diversity per million T cells. A strong correlation was found between TCR beta diversity and the percentage of naive T cells.

The clonotype was recovered from a man aged 35 to 55 in good health. What was sequenced was blood. The rearrangement uses TRBV3-1 and TRBJ2-5, with 9 bases fitting TRBD1. CDR3 coding DNA: TGTGCCAGCAGCCAAGCAGACAGGGGGTGGCAAGAGACCCAGTACTTC. Its translation is CASSQADRGWQETQYF.